The clone carrying this T cell receptor beta chain has ten or more counts. The antigen is undetermined. Unique molecular identifiers, one per molecule, were present on every TCR cDNA molecule. TCRdb re-called the 5' RACE reads with MiXCR, one entry per CDR3 protein. The sample records more than 3,000 distinct CDR3 sequences, about 15% being singletons. This entry belongs to a study of spatial heterogeneity in lung cancer. Study in general: Alpha-chain sequences were consistently detected less often than beta-chain sequences. Broader study findings: Tumor mutation counts were tracked by expanded intratumoral alpha and beta TCR counts. Ubiquitous and regional expanded TCR counts correlated with ubiquitous and regional nonsynonymous mutations, respectively.

Time point: sample taken at primary tumor resection. A total of over 70 untreated early-stage non-small cell lung cancer patients served as donors. V lost 3 bases, J lost 7 bases, and 3 bases stayed unmatched. The CDR3 totals 12 residues. This receptor was identified in a male donor with early-stage non-small cell lung cancer. The chain employs TRBV12-3 or TRBV12-4 and TRBJ2-7, with 7 bases lining up with TRBD1. The material was lung tumor tissue, obtained at surgery. CDR3 sequence: CASSLTGIEQYF. In DNA, the CDR3 is TGTGCCAGCAGTTTGACAGGGATAGAGCAGTACTTC.